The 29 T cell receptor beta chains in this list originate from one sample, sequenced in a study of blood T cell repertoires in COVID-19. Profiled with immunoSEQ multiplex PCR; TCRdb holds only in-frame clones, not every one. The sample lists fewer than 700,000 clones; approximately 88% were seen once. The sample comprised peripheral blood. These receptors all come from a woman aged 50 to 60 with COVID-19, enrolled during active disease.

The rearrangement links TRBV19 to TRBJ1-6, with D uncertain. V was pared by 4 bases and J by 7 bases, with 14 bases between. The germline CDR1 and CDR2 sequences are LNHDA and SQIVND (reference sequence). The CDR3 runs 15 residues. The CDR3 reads CASSSGSQRNSPLHF. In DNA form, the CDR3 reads TGTGCCAGTAGTAGCGGAAGCCAAAGGAATTCACCCCTCCACTTT.

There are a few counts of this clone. The CDR3: CASIRGTYEQYF. CDR3 DNA sequence: TGTGCCTCAATCAGGGGAACCTACGAGCAGTACTTC. The chain couples TRBV30 to TRBJ2-7; possibly TRBD1 for D (6 bases). CDR1 is GTSNPN and CDR2 is SVGIG in the germline V gene (reference sequence). The CDR3 runs 12 residues. V lost 7 bases and J lost 2, with 12 bases in between.

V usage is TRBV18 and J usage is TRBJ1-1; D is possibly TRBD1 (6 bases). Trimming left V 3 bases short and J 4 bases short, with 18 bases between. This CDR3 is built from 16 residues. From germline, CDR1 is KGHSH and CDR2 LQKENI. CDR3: CASSPDSQGWSTEAFF. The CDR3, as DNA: TGTGCCAGCTCACCTGATTCCCAGGGGTGGTCCACTGAAGCTTTCTTT.

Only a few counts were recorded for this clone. CDR3: CSALAFSGYGYTF. The CDR3 bases are TGCAGCGCCTTGGCGTTCTCGGGGTATGGCTACACCTTC. The chain employs TRBV29-1 and TRBJ1-2; D is ambiguous. Trimming stripped 7 bases from V and 5 bases from J, with 17 bases between. Germline V gene sequence: CDR1 SQVTM, CDR2 ANQGSEA. The CDR3 runs to 13 residues. The full variable domain, rest sourced from reference TRBV29-1 and TRBJ1-2, is SAVISQKPSRDICQRGTSLTIQCQVDSQVTMMFWYRQQPGQSLTLIATANQGSEATYESGFVIDKFPISRPNLTFSTLTVSNMSPEDSSIYLCSALAFSGYGYTFGSGTRLTVV.

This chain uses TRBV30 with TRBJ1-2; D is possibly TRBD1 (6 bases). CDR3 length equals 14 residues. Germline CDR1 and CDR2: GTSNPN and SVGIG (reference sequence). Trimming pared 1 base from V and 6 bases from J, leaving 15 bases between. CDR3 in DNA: TGTGCCTGGAGTGCTGGAGTGGGGGCTAATGGCTACACCTTC. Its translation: CAWSAGVGANGYTF.

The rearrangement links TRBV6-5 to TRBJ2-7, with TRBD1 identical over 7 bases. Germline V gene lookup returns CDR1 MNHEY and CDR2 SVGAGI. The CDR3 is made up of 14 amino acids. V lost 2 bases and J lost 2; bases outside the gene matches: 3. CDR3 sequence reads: CASSYRGLPYEQYF. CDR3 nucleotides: TGTGCCAGCAGTTACAGGGGGCTCCCCTACGAGCAGTACTTC.

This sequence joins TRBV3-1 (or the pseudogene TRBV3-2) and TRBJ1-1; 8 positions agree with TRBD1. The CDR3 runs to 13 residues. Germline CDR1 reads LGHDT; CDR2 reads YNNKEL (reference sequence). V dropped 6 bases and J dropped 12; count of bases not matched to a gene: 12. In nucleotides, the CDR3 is TGTGCCAGCAGACTCCGCGCGGGACAGGCCACTTTCTTT. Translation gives CASRLRAGQATFF.

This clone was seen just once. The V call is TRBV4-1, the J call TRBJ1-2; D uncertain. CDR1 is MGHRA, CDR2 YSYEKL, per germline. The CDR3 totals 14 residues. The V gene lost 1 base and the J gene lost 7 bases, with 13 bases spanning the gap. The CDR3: CASSQVTGTVGYTF. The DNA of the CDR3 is TGCGCCAGCAGCCAAGTCACGGGAACGGTTGGCTACACCTTC.

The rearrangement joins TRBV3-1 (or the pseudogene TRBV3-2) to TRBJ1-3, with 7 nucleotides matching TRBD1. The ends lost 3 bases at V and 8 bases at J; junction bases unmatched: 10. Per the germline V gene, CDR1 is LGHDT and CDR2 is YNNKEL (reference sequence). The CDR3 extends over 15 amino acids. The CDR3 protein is CASSHFTGAGDTIYF. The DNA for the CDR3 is TGTGCCAGCAGCCACTTTACAGGGGCCGGAGACACCATATATTTT.

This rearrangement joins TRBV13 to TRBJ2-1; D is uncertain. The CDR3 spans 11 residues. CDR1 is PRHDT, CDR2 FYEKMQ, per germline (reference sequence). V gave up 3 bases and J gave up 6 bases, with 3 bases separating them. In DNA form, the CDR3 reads TGTGCCAGCAGCTTGAGCAATGAGCAGTTCTTC. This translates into CASSLSNEQFF.

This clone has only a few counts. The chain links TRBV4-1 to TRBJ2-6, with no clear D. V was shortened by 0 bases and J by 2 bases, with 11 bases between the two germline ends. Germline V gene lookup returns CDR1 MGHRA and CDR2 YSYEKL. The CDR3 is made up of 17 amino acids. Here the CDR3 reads CASSQEDITAGANVLTF. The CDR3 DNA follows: TGCGCCAGCAGCCAAGAAGATATAACAGCTGGGGCCAACGTCCTGACTTTC.

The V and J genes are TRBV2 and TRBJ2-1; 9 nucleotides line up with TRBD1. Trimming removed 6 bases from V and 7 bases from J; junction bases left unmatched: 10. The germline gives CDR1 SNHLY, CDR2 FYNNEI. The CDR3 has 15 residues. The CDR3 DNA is TGTGCCAGCAGATTCCGGGACAGGGTAGGGAATGAGCAGTTCTTC. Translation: CASRFRDRVGNEQFF.

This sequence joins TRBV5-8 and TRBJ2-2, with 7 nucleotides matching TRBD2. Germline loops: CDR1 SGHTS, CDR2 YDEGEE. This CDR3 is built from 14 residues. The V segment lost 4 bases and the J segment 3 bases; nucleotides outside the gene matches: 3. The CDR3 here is CASSSGTYTGELFF. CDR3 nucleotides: TGTGCCAGCAGCAGCGGGACTTACACCGGGGAGCTGTTTTTT.

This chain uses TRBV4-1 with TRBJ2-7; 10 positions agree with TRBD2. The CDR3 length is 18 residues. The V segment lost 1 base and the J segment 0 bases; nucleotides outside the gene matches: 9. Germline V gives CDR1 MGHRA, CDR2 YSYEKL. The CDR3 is CASSQGTSGAASSYEQYF. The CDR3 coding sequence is TGCGCCAGCAGCCAAGGAACTAGCGGGGCGGCGAGCTCCTACGAGCAGTACTTC.

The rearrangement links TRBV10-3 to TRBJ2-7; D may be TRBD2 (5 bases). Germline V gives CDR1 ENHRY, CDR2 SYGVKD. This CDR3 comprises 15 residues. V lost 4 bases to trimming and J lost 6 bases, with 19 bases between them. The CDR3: CAISAGLSSRLEQYF. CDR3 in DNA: TGTGCCATCAGTGCAGGACTGTCGAGTCGTCTCGAGCAGTACTTC.

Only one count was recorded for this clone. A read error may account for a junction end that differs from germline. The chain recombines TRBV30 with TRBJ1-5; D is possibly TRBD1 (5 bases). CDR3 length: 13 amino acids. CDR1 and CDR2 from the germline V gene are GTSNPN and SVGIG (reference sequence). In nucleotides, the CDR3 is TGTGCCTGTAGTGACAGCAGACATCAGCCCCAGCATTTT. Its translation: CACSDSRHQPQHF.

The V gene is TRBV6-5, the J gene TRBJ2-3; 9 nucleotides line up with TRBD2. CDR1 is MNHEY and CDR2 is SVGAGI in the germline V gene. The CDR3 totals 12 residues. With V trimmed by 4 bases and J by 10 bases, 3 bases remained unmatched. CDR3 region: CASSSWTSAQYF. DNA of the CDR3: TGTGCCAGCAGTTCCTGGACTAGCGCGCAGTATTTT.

The DNA for the CDR3 is TGCGCCAGCAGCGCAACACAGGGCGCTGAAGCTTTCTTT. Protein sequence: CASSATQGAEAFF. V gene TRBV10-1 combines with J gene TRBJ1-1; the D gene is possibly TRBD1 (6 bases). Germline V gene data show CDR1 as WNHNN and CDR2 as SYGVQD (reference sequence). The CDR3 has 13 residues. Deletions cut 6 bases from V and 6 bases from J, with 14 bases between.

As DNA, the CDR3 is TGTGCCAGCTCACCCCTACCGCTGAGCGGGGGGGCCGGAGGCACAGATACGCAGTATTTT. This codes for CASSPLPLSGGAGGTDTQYF. The chain employs TRBV18 and TRBJ2-3; 10 bases are shared with TRBD2. The CDR3 totals 20 residues. Germline V gene lookup returns CDR1 KGHSH and CDR2 LQKENI. Trimming removed 3 bases from V and 1 base from J; junction bases left unmatched: 16.

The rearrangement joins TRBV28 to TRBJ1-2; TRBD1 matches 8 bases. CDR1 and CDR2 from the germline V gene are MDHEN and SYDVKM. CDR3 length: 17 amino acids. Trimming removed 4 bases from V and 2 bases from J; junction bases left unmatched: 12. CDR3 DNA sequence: TGTGCCAGCAGTTCACATCCGGACAGGGCCTACAACTATGGCTACACCTTC. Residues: CASSSHPDRAYNYGYTF.

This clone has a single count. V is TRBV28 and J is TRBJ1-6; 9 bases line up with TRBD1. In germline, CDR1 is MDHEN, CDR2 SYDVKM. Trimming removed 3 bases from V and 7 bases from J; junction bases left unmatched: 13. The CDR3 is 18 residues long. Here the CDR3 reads CASSFRGQGPGRNSPLHF. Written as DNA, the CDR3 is TGTGCCAGCAGTTTTCGAGGACAGGGGCCAGGAAGGAATTCACCCCTCCACTTT.

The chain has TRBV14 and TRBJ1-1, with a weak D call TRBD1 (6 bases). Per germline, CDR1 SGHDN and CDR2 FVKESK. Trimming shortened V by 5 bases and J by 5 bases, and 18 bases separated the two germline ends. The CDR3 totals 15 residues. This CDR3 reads CASSAGGGLGTEAFF. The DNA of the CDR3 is TGTGCCAGCAGCGCCGGCGGGGGGCTGGGAACTGAAGCTTTCTTT.

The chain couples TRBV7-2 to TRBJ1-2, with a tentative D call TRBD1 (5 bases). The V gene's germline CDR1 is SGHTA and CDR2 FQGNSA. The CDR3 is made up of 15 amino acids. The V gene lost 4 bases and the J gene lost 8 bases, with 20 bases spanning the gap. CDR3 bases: TGTGCCAGCAGCTCAGCTAGGGACTATCGGGAAGGCTACACCTTC. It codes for CASSSARDYREGYTF.

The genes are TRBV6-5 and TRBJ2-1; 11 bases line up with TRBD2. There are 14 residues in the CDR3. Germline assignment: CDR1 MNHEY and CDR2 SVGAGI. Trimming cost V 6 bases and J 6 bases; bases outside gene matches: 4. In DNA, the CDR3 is TGTGCCAGCAGGTTAGCGGGGGGGTTCAATGAGCAGTTCTTC. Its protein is CASRLAGGFNEQFF.

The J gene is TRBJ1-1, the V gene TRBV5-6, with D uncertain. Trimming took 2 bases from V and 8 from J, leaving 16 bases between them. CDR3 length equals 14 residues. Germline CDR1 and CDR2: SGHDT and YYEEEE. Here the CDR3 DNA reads TGTGCCAGCAGCTTCGGACGGGGAAATAGGGAAGCTTTCTTT. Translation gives CASSFGRGNREAFF.

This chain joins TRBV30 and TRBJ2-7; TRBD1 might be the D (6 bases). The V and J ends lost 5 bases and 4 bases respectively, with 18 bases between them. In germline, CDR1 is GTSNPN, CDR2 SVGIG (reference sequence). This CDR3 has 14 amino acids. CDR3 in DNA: TGTGCCTGGGGGGGCACTCCGTCAGTTTACGAGCAGTACTTC. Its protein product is CAWGGTPSVYEQYF.

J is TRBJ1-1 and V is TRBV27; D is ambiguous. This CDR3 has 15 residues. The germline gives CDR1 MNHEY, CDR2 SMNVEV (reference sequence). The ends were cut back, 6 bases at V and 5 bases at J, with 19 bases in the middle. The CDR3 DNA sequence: TGTGCCAGCAGAATTGTGGCGGCCCGGAGGACTGAAGCTTTCTTT. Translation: CASRIVAARRTEAFF.

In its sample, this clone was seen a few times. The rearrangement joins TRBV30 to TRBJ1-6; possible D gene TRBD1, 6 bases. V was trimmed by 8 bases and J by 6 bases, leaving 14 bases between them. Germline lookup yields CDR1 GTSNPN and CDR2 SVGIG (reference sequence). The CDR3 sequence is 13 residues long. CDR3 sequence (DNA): TGTGCCGCCCAAGGGGGGGTTAATTCACCCCTCCACTTT. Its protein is CAAQGGVNSPLHF.

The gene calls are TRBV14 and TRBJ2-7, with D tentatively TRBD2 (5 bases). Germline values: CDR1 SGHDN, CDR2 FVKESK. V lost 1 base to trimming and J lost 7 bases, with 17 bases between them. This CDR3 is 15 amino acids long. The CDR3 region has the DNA TGTGCCAGCAGCCAAGTAGCGCGGACCCCTGAGGAGCAGTACTTC. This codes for CASSQVARTPEEQYF.